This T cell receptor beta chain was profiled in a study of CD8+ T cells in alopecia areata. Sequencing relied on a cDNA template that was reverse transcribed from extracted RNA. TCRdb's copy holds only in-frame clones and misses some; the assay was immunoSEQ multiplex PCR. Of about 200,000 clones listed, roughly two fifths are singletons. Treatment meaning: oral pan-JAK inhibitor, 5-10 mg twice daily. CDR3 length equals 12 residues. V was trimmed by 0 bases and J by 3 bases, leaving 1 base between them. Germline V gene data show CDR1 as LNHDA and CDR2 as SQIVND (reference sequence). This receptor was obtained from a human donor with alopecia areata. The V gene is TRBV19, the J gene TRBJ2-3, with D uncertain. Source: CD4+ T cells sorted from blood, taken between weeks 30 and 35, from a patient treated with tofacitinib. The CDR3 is CASSIETDTQYF. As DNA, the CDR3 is TGTGCCAGTAGTATAGAAACAGATACGCAGTATTTT.